This is a list of T cell receptor beta chains from one sample in a study of blood T cells in healthy people across ages. Via MiXCR, TCRdb re-called the 5' RACE reads, giving one row per CDR3 protein. The data contain nearly 1 million distinct CDR3 sequences, approximately 50% of them singletons. Sequencing was done on a sample of blood. These receptors originate from a woman aged 60-75 years in good health. The CDR3 runs from the conserved cysteine through the conserved F or W. The order of the fields is J gene, V gene, D gene, clone size, CDR3 DNA, CDR3 protein. A D gene is named only where the DNA matches it firmly. Clone size, where shown, is once, few, many, or a class for clones that have expanded.

TRBJ1-6	TRBV28	-	-	TGTGCCAGCGTGGCAGGGATGACTTCACCCCTCCACTTT	CASVAGMTSPLHF
TRBJ2-5	TRBV27	TRBD2	few	TGTGCCAGCAGTTTATATGGGGGGGGAGAGACCCAGTACTTC	CASSLYGGGETQYF
TRBJ2-1	TRBV12-3/TRBV12-4	TRBD1	-	TGTGCCAGCAGTTTTCCCGACAGGGGTAGCAATGAGCAGTTCTTC	CASSFPDRGSNEQFF
TRBJ2-7	TRBV4-1	-	few	TGCGCCAGCAGCCAAGATCCTGAGAGGGCCTTTCCCTACGAGCAGTACTTC	CASSQDPERAFPYEQYF
TRBJ2-3	TRBV7-6	-	once	TGTGCCAGCAGCCAAAGAACGGGGACAGATACGCAGTATTTT	CASSQRTGTDTQYF
TRBJ1-1	TRBV30	-	-	TGTGCCTGGGACGTGGGGCAGAACACTGAAGCTTTCTTT	CAWDVGQNTEAFF
TRBJ2-7	TRBV4-1	-	-	TGCGCCAGCAGCCAACCTCTTGCCGAGCAGTACTTC	CASSQPLAEQYF
TRBJ2-5	TRBV29-1	-	-	TGCAGTGCGGGGCAGCGGGTTGAGACCCAGTACTTC	CSAGQRVETQYF
TRBJ2-1	TRBV20-1	-	-	TGCAGTGCGGTACCTTGGAATGAGCAGTTCTTC	CSAVPWNEQFF
TRBJ1-2	TRBV12-3/TRBV12-4	-	once	TGTGCCAGCACCTCCAGAGATGGCTACACCTTC	CASTSRDGYTF
TRBJ2-2	TRBV13	-	-	TGTGCCAGCATGGACAGGGGTACTAGCGGCAACACCGGGGAGCTGTTTTTT	CASMDRGTSGNTGELFF
TRBJ2-1	TRBV3-1	-	few	TGTGCCAGCAGCCCAGGGAGCGTATTTAATGAGCAGTTCTTC	CASSPGSVFNEQFF
TRBJ2-2	TRBV2	-	-	TGTGCCAGCAGTGAACTTCCTCGGGCCGGGGAGCTGTTTTTT	CASSELPRAGELFF
TRBJ2-4	TRBV29-1	-	-	TGCAGCGTTGGCAGCGGAGAAAACATTCAGTACTTC	CSVGSGENIQYF
TRBJ2-5	TRBV27	TRBD2	few	TGTGCCAGCAGTTCATCAGCGGGGGACTACCAAGAGACCCAGTACTTC	CASSSSAGDYQETQYF
TRBJ2-7	TRBV6-2/TRBV6-3	TRBD1	-	TGTGCCAGCAGTTACCCAAGACAGGGGGCGAATGAGCAGTACTTC	CASSYPRQGANEQYF
TRBJ2-5	TRBV7-3	TRBD1	-	TGTGTCAGCAGCGCCTTGGGACAGGAGCAAGAGACCCAGTACTTC	CVSSALGQEQETQYF
TRBJ2-3	TRBV6-2/TRBV6-3	-	-	TGTGCCAGCAGTAGCCCTGGGCTAGCGTCTAGCACAGATACACAGTATTTT	CASSSPGLASSTDTQYF
TRBJ1-1	TRBV11-2	-	-	TGTGCCAGCAGCGGAAGAGCAACTCCTAACACTGAAGCTTTCTTT	CASSGRATPNTEAFF
TRBJ2-7	TRBV4-1	-	-	TGCGCCAGCAGCCCATCGGACAGCGGATACGAGCAGTACTTC	CASSPSDSGYEQYF
TRBJ2-7	TRBV3-1	-	-	TGTGCCAGCAGCCCCGGGCGGGGATACGAGCAGTACTTC	CASSPGRGYEQYF
TRBJ2-7	TRBV20-1	TRBD2	few	TGCAGTGCTAGAGAGGAAGCGGGAGGTCGCTACGAGCAGTACTTC	CSAREEAGGRYEQYF
TRBJ2-5	TRBV12-3/TRBV12-4	-	many	TGTGCCAGCAGCAAGACTACACAAGCTTTAGAGACCCAGTACTTC	CASSKTTQALETQYF
TRBJ2-1	TRBV20-1	-	-	TGCAGTGCTAGCTTTGTAAATCCCTACGAGCAGTTCTTC	CSASFVNPYEQFF
TRBJ2-5	TRBV6-2/TRBV6-3	-	-	TGTGCCAGCAGTTGCGGAGTCCCAGAGACCCAGTACTTC	CASSCGVPETQYF
TRBJ2-7	TRBV6-6	TRBD2	-	TGTGCCAGCCAGCCCGGGACTAGAAATTACGAGCAGTACTTC	CASQPGTRNYEQYF
TRBJ2-6	TRBV7-9	-	-	TGTGCCAGCAGCTTACAGAGCTCTGGGGCCAACGTCCTGACTTTC	CASSLQSSGANVLTF
TRBJ2-3	TRBV27	-	-	TGTGCCAGCAGTTTACATCGCGGGCGTGAGGATACGCAGTATTTT	CASSLHRGREDTQYF
TRBJ2-2	TRBV5-1	-	-	TGCGCCAGCAGTCCTGCTAACACCGGGGAGCTGTTTTTT	CASSPANTGELFF
TRBJ2-5	TRBV29-1	-	few	TGCAGCGTTGAAATCGAAGCGAGAGTTGGGCAGTACTTC	CSVEIEARVGQYF
TRBJ2-3	TRBV5-1	TRBD1	-	TGCGCCAGCAGCTTGGAATCAGGGGGAGATACGCAGTATTTT	CASSLESGGDTQYF
TRBJ2-7	TRBV9	TRBD2	-	TGTGCCAGCAGCTCAGAACTAGCGGGCATCGAGCAGTACTTC	CASSSELAGIEQYF
TRBJ2-7	TRBV5-1	-	-	TGCGCCAGCAGCTGGAGGGGAGTCGCCTACGAGCAGTACTTC	CASSWRGVAYEQYF
TRBJ2-7	TRBV9	-	-	TGTGCCAGCAGCCCCGAGAGCGGGTACGAGCAGTACTTC	CASSPESGYEQYF
TRBJ2-1	TRBV6-2/TRBV6-3	-	-	TGTGCCAGCCGGCGGAGCCGGGGTGAAGATGAGCAGTTCTTC	CASRRSRGEDEQFF
TRBJ2-5	TRBV28	TRBD1	few	TGTGCCAGCAGTTTACCTTTCTCCAAAGACAGGGGGCTAAGCCAAGAGACCCAGTACTTC	CASSLPFSKDRGLSQETQYF
TRBJ2-1	TRBV27	TRBD2	-	TGTGCCAGCACTAGCGGGTACAATGAGCAGTTCTTC	CASTSGYNEQFF
TRBJ1-4	TRBV28	TRBD1	-	TGTGCCAGCAGCCCCGCAGGGGGCTCGACTAATGAAAAACTGTTTTTT	CASSPAGGSTNEKLFF
TRBJ2-7	TRBV4-1	-	-	TGCGCCAGCAGCCAGCACAGCAGCTCCTACGAGCAGTACTTC	CASSQHSSSYEQYF
TRBJ2-1	TRBV7-3	-	-	TGTGCCAGCAGCCAGCCTCCCCACAATGAGCAGTTCTTC	CASSQPPHNEQFF
TRBJ1-5	TRBV12-3/TRBV12-4	-	-	TGTGCCATCAGTTTGGGGGGCGGTCAGCCCCAGCATTTT	CAISLGGGQPQHF
TRBJ2-1	TRBV20-1	TRBD1	few	TGCAGTGCTAGAGATCAGACAGGGTTGAGTGAGCAGTTCTTC	CSARDQTGLSEQFF
TRBJ2-3	TRBV7-8	-	once	TGTGCCAGCAGCTTCACCCCGACAGAGATCACAGATACGCAGTATTTT	CASSFTPTEITDTQYF
TRBJ2-7	TRBV20-1	-	-	TGCAGTGCTAGAGAGTCCTGGGATATCGAGCAGTACTTC	CSARESWDIEQYF
TRBJ1-5	TRBV5-1	-	-	TGCGCCAGCAGCTTCTTCCCGGGGAATCAGCCCCAGCATTTT	CASSFFPGNQPQHF
TRBJ2-3	TRBV11-3	TRBD1	-	TGTGCCAGCAGCCTTGACGGACAGGCCTTAGATACGCAGTATTTT	CASSLDGQALDTQYF
TRBJ2-3	TRBV29-1	TRBD2	-	TGCAGCGTTGCTGGCGGGAGGGCCCAATTCACAGATACGCAGTATTTT	CSVAGGRAQFTDTQYF